One sample yielded the 8 T cell receptor beta chains listed below, sequenced in a study of T cell changes during pregnancy in multiple sclerosis (dated by TCRdb to the late 2010s). Libraries were built with the immunoSEQ multiplex PCR assay. Sourced from immuneACCESS, this table was stored by TCRdb with only in-frame sequences that have V and J called. A share of the clones is absent; for the studies checked, an unresolved V gene accounts for under half, and the remainder has no known explanation. A total of fewer than 75,000 clones appear in this sample, around 92% of them only once. Jointly, the top ten make up about 2.1% of the sample. Source: peripheral blood, taken in the first trimester of pregnancy. These receptors originate from a female donor with multiple sclerosis, enrolled in a pregnancy study.

The V and J genes are TRBV29-1 and TRBJ2-1; 8 bases fit TRBD1. V lost 6 bases and J lost 10; bases outside the gene matches: 5. The CDR3 totals 11 residues. In germline, CDR1 is SQVTM, CDR2 ANQGSEA. The CDR3 DNA reads as TGCAGCGTGCGGACAGGGAAAGAGCAGTTCTTC. This encodes CSVRTGKEQFF.

The rearrangement uses TRBV7-7 and TRBJ1-3, with D maybe TRBD1 (5 bases). V was pared by 7 bases and J by 3 bases, with 10 bases between. Germline values: CDR1 SSHAT, CDR2 FNYEAQ (reference sequence). The CDR3 length is 13 residues. The CDR3 reads CASTPQGGNTIYF. The DNA of the CDR3 is TGTGCCAGCACCCCGCAGGGTGGAAACACCATATATTTT.

The CDR3 nucleotides read TGTGCCAGCCGGGCAGGGGCTACATACAATGAGCAGTTCTTC. This translates into CASRAGATYNEQFF. The genes are TRBV6-1 and TRBJ2-1; perhaps TRBD1 as D (6 bases). From germline, CDR1 is MNHNS and CDR2 SASEGT. Trimming shortened V by 8 bases and J by 4 bases, and 15 bases separated the two germline ends. The CDR3 loop spans 14 amino acids.

This clone has just one count. The V call is TRBV18, the J call TRBJ2-7, with a tentative D call TRBD1 (6 bases). With 3 bases removed from V and 2 bases from J, the gap between germline ends came to 11 bases. From germline, CDR1 is KGHSH and CDR2 LQKENI. The CDR3 covers 14 residues. The CDR3 loop is CASSPRQDTYEQYF. The CDR3 DNA is TGTGCCAGCTCACCTCGACAGGATACCTACGAGCAGTACTTC.

The chain is built from TRBV4-1 and TRBJ2-1; D is undetermined. CDR1 and CDR2 (germline): MGHRA, YSYEKL. V lost 11 bases, J lost 1 base, and 21 bases lay in between. The CDR3 totals 16 residues. CDR3 in DNA: TGCGCCGCCGCGGATCTTAATATAGTGTCCTACAATGAGCAGTTCTTC. Translation: CAAADLNIVSYNEQFF.

The chain uses TRBV9 and TRBJ1-4; TRBD1 aligns across 9 bases. V was pared by 3 bases and J by 7 bases, with 13 bases of the junction left unmatched. The CDR3 length is 17 residues. From germline, CDR1 is SGDLS and CDR2 YYNGEE. The CDR3 region is CASSDHRGLGVSEKLFF. The CDR3 DNA reads as TGTGCCAGCAGCGATCACAGGGGGCTCGGAGTTAGTGAAAAACTGTTTTTT.

V gene TRBV28 combines with J gene TRBJ2-7, with 8 bases matching TRBD1. V lost 2 bases and J lost 6; bases outside the gene matches: 6. Germline CDR1 reads MDHEN; CDR2 reads SYDVKM. The CDR3 consists of 14 residues. Here the CDR3 reads CASSLSRGRGEQYF. The CDR3 nucleotides read TGTGCCAGCAGTTTAAGCAGGGGGCGAGGCGAGCAGTACTTC.

The chain has TRBV30 and TRBJ1-2; D gene ambiguous. This CDR3 is built from 11 residues. Per the germline V gene, CDR1 is GTSNPN and CDR2 is SVGIG (reference sequence). Trimming stripped 0 bases from V and 8 bases from J, with 7 bases between. The CDR3 reads CAWSVGIGYTF. CDR3 DNA sequence: TGTGCCTGGAGTGTCGGTATCGGCTACACCTTC.